This entry lists 2 T cell receptor beta chains sequenced from one sample in a study of blood T cell repertoires in COVID-19. The data were produced by immunoSEQ multiplex PCR, yet TCRdb's version contains in-frame clones alone and is incomplete. Of a few hundred thousand clones in the sample, around four fifths were seen once. What was sequenced was PBMCs or T cells enriched from blood (not recorded which). These receptors were collected from a man aged 40-55 years who had recovered from COVID-19.

This sequence joins TRBV18 and TRBJ1-6, with D perhaps matching TRBD1 (5 bases). The CDR3 extends over 15 amino acids. CDR1 KGHSH and CDR2 LQKENI come from the germline V gene. Trimming removed 2 bases at V and 9 bases at J, with 14 bases between. CDR3 DNA: TGTGCCAGCTCACCAGAAGGGCAGGGACTTTCACCCCTCCACTTT. Amino acid sequence: CASSPEGQGLSPLHF.

The V call is TRBV5-1, the J call TRBJ2-7; D uncertain. Germline CDR1 SGHRS, CDR2 YFSETQ. The V and J ends lost 4 bases and 4 bases respectively, with 15 bases between them. This CDR3 is built from 14 residues. The CDR3 loop is CASSREPPNYEQYF. In DNA form, the CDR3 reads TGCGCCAGCAGCCGAGAACCGCCTAATTACGAGCAGTACTTC. Using reference TRBV5-1 and TRBJ2-7 for the parts outside the CDR3, the full variable domain is KAGVTQTPRYLIKTRGQQVTLSCSPISGHRSVSWYQQTPGQGLQFLFEYFSETQRNKGNFPGRFSGRQFSNSRSEMNVSTLELGDSALYLCASSREPPNYEQYFGPGTRLTVT.